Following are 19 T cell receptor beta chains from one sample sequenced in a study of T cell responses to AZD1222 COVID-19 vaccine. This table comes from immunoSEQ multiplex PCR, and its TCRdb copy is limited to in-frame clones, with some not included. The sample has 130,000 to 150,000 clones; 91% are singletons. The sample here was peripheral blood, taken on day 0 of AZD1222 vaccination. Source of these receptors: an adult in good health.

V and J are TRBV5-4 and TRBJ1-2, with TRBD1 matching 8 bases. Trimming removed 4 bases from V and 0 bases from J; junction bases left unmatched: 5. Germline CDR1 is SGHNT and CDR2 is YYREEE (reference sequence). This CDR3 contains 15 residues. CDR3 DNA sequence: TGTGCCAGCAGCGTGGGACAGGCCACTAACTATGGCTACACCTTC. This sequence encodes CASSVGQATNYGYTF.

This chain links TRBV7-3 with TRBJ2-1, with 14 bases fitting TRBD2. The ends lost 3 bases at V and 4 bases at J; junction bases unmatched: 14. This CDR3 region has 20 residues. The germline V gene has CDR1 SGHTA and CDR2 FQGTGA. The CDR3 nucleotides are TGTGCCAGCAGCTTCCATTCGCCGGGACTAGCGGGAGTTTGGTACAATGAGCAGTTCTTC. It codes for CASSFHSPGLAGVWYNEQFF.

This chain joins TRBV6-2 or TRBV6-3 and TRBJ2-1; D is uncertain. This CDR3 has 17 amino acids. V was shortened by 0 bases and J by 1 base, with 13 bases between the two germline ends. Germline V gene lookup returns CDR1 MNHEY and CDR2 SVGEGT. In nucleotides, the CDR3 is TGTGCCAGCAGTTACTCGTGGGGAATTCAGTCCTACAATGAGCAGTTCTTC. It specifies CASSYSWGIQSYNEQFF.

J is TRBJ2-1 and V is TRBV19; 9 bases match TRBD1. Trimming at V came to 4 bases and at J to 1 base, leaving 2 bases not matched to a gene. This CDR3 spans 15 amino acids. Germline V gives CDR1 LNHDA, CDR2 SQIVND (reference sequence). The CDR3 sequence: CASSTGQGSYNEQFF. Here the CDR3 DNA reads TGTGCCAGTAGTACGGGACAGGGTTCCTACAATGAGCAGTTCTTC.

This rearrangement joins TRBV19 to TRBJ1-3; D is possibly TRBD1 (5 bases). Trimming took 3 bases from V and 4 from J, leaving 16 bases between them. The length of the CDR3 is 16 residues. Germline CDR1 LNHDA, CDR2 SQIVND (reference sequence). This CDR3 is CASSIGGGVSGNTIYF. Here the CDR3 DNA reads TGTGCCAGTAGTATTGGAGGAGGGGTCTCCGGAAACACCATATATTTT.

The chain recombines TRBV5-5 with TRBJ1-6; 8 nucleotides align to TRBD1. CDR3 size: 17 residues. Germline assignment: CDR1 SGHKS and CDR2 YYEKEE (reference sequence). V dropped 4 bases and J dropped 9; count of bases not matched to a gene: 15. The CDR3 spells CASSRTPGQGLVSPLHF. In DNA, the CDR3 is TGTGCCAGCAGCCGAACCCCCGGACAGGGTTTAGTTTCACCCCTCCACTTT.

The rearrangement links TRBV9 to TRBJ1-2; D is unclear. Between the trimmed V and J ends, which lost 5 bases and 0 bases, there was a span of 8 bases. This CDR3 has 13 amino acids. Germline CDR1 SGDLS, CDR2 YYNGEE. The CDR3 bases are TGTGCCAGCAGGGGTGGTACTAACTATGGCTACACCTTC. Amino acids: CASRGGTNYGYTF. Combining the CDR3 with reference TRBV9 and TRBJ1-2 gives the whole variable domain DSGVTQTPKHLITATGQRVTLRCSPRSGDLSVYWYQQSLDQGLQFLIQYYNGEERAKGNILERFSAQQFPDLHSELNLSSLELGDSALYFCASRGGTNYGYTFGSGTRLTVV.

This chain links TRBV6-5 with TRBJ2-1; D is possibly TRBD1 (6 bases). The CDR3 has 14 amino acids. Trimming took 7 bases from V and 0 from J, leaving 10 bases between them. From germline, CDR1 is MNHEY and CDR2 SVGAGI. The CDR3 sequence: CASTGTRSYNEQFF. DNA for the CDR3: TGTGCCAGCACCGGGACACGCTCCTACAATGAGCAGTTCTTC.

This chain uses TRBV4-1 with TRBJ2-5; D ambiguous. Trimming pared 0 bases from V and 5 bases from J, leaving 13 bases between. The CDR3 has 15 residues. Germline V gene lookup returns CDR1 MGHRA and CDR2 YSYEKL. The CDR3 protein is CASSQDPRPGETQYF. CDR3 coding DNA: TGCGCCAGCAGCCAAGATCCAAGGCCCGGGGAGACCCAGTACTTC.

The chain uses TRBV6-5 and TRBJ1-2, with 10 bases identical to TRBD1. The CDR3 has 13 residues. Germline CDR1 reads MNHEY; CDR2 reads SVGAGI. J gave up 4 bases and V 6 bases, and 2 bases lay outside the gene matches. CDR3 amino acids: CASSRDRGYGYTF. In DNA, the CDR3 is TGTGCCAGCAGCAGGGACAGGGGCTATGGCTACACCTTC.

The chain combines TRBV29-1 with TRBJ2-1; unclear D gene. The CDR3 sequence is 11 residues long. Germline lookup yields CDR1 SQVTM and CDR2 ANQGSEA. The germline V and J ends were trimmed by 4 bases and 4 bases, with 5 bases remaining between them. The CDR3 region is CSVGRYNEQFF. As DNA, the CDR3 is TGCAGCGTTGGCAGGTACAATGAGCAGTTCTTC.

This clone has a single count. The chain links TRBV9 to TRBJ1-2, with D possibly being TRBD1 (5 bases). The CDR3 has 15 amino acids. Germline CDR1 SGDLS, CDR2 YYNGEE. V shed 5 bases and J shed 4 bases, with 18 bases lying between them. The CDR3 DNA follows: TGTGCCAGCAGTCCTGGGGCGTCCAACCTCTATGGCTACACCTTC. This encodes CASSPGASNLYGYTF.

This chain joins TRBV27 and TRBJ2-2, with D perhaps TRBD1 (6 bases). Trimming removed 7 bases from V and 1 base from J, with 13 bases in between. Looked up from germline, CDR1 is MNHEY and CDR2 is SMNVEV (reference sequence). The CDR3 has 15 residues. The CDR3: CASKRTELNTGELFF. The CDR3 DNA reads TGTGCCAGCAAACGGACAGAGCTGAACACCGGGGAGCTGTTTTTT.

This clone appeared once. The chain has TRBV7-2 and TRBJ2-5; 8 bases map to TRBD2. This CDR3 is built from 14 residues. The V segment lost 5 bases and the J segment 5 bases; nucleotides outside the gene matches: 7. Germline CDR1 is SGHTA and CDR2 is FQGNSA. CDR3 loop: CASSADSGGETQYF. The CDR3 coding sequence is TGTGCCAGCAGCGCCGACTCGGGGGGGGAGACCCAGTACTTC.

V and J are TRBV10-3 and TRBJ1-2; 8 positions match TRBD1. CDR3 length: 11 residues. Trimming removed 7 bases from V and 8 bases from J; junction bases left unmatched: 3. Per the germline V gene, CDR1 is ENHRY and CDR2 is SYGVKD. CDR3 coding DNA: TGTGCCATCACGGACAGGGACGGCTACACCTTC. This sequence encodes CAITDRDGYTF.

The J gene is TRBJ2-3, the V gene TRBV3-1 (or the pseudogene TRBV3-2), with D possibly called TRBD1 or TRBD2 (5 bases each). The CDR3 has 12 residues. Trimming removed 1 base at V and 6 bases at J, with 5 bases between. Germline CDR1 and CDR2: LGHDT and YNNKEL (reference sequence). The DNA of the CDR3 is TGTGCCAGCAGCCAAGGGGGGGATACGCAGTATTTT. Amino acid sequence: CASSQGGDTQYF.

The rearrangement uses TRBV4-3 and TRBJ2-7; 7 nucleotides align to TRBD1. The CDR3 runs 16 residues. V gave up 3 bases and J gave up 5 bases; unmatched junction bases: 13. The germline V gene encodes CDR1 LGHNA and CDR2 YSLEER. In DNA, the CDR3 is TGCGCCAGCAGCCAGGATTTTACAGGGGATGGCAACGAGCAGTACTTC. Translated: CASSQDFTGDGNEQYF.

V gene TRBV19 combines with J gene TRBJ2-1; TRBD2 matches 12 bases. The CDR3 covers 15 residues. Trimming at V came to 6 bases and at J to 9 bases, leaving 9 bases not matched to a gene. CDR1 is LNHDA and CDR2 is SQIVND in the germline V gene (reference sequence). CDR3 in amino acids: CASSLLAGGSSEQFF. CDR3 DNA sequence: TGTGCCAGTAGCCTGCTAGCGGGAGGGTCTAGTGAGCAGTTCTTC.

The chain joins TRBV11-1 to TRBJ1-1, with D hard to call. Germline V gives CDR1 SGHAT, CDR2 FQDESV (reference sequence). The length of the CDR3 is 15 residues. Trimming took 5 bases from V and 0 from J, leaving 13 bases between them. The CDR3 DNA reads TGTGCCAGCAGCCTCGGCGCGAGCATGAACACTGAAGCTTTCTTT. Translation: CASSLGASMNTEAFF. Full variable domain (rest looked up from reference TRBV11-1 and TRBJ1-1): EAEVAQSPRYKITEKSQAVAFWCDPISGHATLYWYRQILGQGPELLVQFQDESVVDDSQLPKDRFSAERLKGVDSTLKIQPAELGDSAMYLCASSLGASMNTEAFFGQGTRLTVV.